This TCR beta chain comes out of a study of blood T cell repertoires in COVID-19 (TCRdb year 2020). Regarding the research as a whole: The collaborator samples originated in the United States, Italy and Spain and spanned the acute and convalescent phases of COVID-19. The material from the prospective study consisted of cDNA or gDNA derived from T cells, B-cell-depleted T cells, or PBMCs. The dataset comprised deeply sampled blood TCRbeta repertoires from subjects exposed to, actively infected with, or recovered from COVID-19. A freely available public database, intended as a resource for researchers studying the immune response to SARS-CoV-2, is where the repertoires were released. The samples were drawn from the first 160 participants of the ongoing ImmuneRACE study and from over a thousand subjects provided by 6 global collaborators. The sample metadata nearly always contained a de-identified subject ID, COVID-19 status, age in years and sex. Where HLA class I and class II types were available, the types were taken from metadata supplied by the sample provider, not from assay-based typing. Results and caveats for the whole study, not just this receptor: How much clinical and demographic metadata was included differed by source and by participant, and the metadata was provided uncurated.

Collaborating institutions collected whole blood in K2EDTA tubes following their own protocols. For TCRbeta analysis, collaborators shipped samples in one of three forms: frozen whole blood, isolated PBMCs, or DNA extracted from either of those sample types. The immunoSEQ Assay, a bias-controlled multiplex PCR, was used to amplify TCRbeta CDR3 regions from genomic DNA. On the authors' methods: The number of nucleated cells in each sample was estimated by amplification of reference gene primers within the assay. Sequence reads were collapsed and filtered to measure the absolute abundance of every unique TCRbeta CDR3 rearrangement. For each sample, productive Simpson clonality was calculated as the square root of Simpson's diversity index across productive rearrangements. TCRdb took over this immuneACCESS table, retaining in-frame rearrangements with V and J assigned. Such tables are incomplete; in checked studies, under half of the missing clones stem from an unresolved V gene, and the remainder is unexplained. The DNA was the basis for D and trimming; V, J and clone size are from that table. This sample comprises some 200,000 clones, around 84% of them detected only once. Clones ranked in the top ten supply around 18% of the sample.

Concerning this clone itself: The specificity of this receptor is unknown. Base qualities are not at hand, and no much larger clone is one base apart.

Its CDR3 holds 12 amino acids, cysteine through phenylalanine. Kept here is only the CDR3 DNA, which spans 36 bases and is read in frame from base 1. V and J are truncated by 5 bases and 6 bases respectively, leaving an intervening sequence of 11 bases. Sequences MDHEN (CDR1) and SYDVKM (CDR2) are obtained from the germline V gene. Here the chain combines TRBV28 and TRBJ2-7; a weak D assignment points to TRBD1 (6 bases agree). This TCR was sampled from a woman aged 80 or older with active or convalescent COVID-19. What was sequenced was peripheral blood. The nucleotide sequence is given as TGTGCCAGCAGTCCAAACAGGGTCGAGCAGTACTTC. This is translated as CASSPNRVEQYF.